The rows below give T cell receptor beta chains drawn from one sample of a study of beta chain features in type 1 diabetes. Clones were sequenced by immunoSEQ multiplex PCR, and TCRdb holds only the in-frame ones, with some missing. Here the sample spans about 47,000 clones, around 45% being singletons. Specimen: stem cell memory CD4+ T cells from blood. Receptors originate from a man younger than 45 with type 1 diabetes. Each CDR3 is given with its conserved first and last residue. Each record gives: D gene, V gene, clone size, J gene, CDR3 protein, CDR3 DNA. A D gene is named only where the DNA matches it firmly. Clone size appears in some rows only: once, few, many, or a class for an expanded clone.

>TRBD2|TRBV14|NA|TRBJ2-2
CASSQDIRTSGMVGELFF
TGTGCCAGCAGCCAAGATATAAGGACTAGCGGGATGGTCGGGGAGCTGTTTTTT
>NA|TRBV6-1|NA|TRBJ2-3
CASSEARLIDTQYF
TGTGCCAGCAGTGAAGCCAGACTTATAGATACGCAGTATTTT
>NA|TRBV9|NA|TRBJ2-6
CASSLTSSGYRSGANVLTF
TGTGCCAGCAGCCTTACCTCCTCGGGGTATCGTTCTGGGGCCAACGTCCTGACTTTC
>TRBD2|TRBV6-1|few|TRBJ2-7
CASRGLAGNYEQYF
TGTGCCAGCAGGGGACTAGCGGGAAACTACGAGCAGTACTTC
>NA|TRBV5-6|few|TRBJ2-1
CASSVSPYNEQFF
TGTGCCAGCAGTGTCTCCCCCTACAATGAGCAGTTCTTC
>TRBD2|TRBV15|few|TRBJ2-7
CATSRTNLAETYEQYF
TGTGCCACCAGCCGGACCAATCTAGCGGAGACCTACGAGCAGTACTTC
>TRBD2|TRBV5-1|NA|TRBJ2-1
CASRRSGRYNEQFF
TGCGCCAGCAGGAGGAGCGGGAGATACAATGAGCAGTTCTTC
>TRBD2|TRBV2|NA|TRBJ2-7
CASMQAGGWEQYF
TGTGCCAGCATGCAGGCGGGAGGTTGGGAGCAGTACTTC
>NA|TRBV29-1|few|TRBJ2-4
CSVRGNLAKNIQYF
TGCAGCGTTCGCGGAAATCTAGCCAAAAACATTCAGTACTTC
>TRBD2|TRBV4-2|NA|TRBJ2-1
CASSLTSESYNEQFF
TGTGCCAGCAGCCTCACTAGCGAGAGCTACAATGAGCAGTTCTTC
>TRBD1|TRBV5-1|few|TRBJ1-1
CASSWDRGANTEAFF
TGCGCCAGCAGCTGGGACAGGGGTGCAAACACTGAAGCTTTCTTT
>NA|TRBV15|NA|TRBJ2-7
CATSRETGTYEQYF
TGTGCCACCAGCAGAGAAACGGGTACCTACGAGCAGTACTTC
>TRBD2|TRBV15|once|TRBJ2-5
CATSPGLAIETQYF
TGTGCCACCAGCCCTGGACTAGCTATAGAGACCCAGTACTTC
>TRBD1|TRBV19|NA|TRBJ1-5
CASSISGGRNQPQHF
TGTGCCAGTAGTATTTCAGGGGGCAGGAATCAGCCCCAGCATTTT
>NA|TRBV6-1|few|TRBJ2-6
CASNEGQGRANVLTF
TGTGCCAGCAATGAAGGGCAGGGGAGAGCCAACGTCCTGACTTTC
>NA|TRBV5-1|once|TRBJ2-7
CASSLRSGEYEQYF
TGCGCCAGCAGCTTGCGATCAGGTGAATACGAGCAGTACTTC
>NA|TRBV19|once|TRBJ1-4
CASSISATNEKLFF
TGTGCCAGTAGTATATCTGCAACTAATGAAAAACTGTTTTTT
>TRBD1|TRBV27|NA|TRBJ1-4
CASSSRGMELFF
TGTGCCAGCAGTTCCAGGGGGATGGAACTGTTTTTT
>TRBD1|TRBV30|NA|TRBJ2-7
CAWKLTTGGAENYYKQYF
TGTGCCTGGAAGCTGACAACAGGGGGCGCGGAAAACTACTATAAGCAGTACTTC
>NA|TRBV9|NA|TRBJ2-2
CASSGSSVTGELFF
TGTGCCAGCAGCGGATCATCAGTAACCGGGGAGCTGTTTTTT
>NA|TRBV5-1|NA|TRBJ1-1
CASSLRGTEAFF
TGCGCCAGCAGCTTAAGGGGGACTGAAGCTTTCTTT
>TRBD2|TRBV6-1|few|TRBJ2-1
CASRGLAGVGQFF
TGTGCCAGCAGGGGACTAGCGGGGGTTGGGCAGTTCTTC
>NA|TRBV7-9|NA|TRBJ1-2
CASGGWGGGGGYTF
TGTGCCAGCGGAGGGTGGGGCGGAGGTGGTGGCTACACCTTC
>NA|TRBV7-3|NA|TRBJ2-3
CASSINRADTQYF
TGTGCCAGCAGCATCAACAGAGCAGATACGCAGTATTTT
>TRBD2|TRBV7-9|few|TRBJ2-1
CASSPELAGGDNEQFF
TGTGCCAGCAGCCCTGAACTAGCGGGAGGTGACAATGAGCAGTTCTTC
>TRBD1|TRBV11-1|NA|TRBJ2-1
CASSSQGANEQFF
TGTGCCAGCAGCTCTCAGGGGGCTAATGAGCAGTTCTTC
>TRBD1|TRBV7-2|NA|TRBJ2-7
CASSLSPGQGYEQYF
TGTGCCAGCAGCTTGTCACCGGGACAGGGCTACGAGCAGTACTTC